This T cell receptor (beta chain) was obtained from a study of cytomegalovirus exposure and HLA in healthy donors. This clone came up a few times. What it binds is not known. The PCR employed 60 Vbeta primers together with 13 Jbeta primers. Libraries were prepared by immunoSEQ multiplex PCR; TCRdb keeps only in-frame clonotypes and omits some of them. The sample shows around 120,000 clones, around two thirds of them seen only once. Trimming removed 5 bases from V and 6 bases from J; junction bases left unmatched: 13. The CDR3 totals 15 residues. Germline values: CDR1 SGHTA, CDR2 FQGNSA. General observations from the study: Most likely, a cluster of highly shared sequence variants arose as a sequencing artifact. A missense variant in DCLRE1C was later tied to TCR beta V- and J-gene trimming. In a later analysis, a genetic analysis reported fewer productive-TCR N-insertions in an Asian-associated ancestry cluster than the cohort average. The study flagged some 170 TCR beta chains as cytomegalovirus-associated.

J is TRBJ2-7 and V is TRBV7-2, with 7 bases identical to TRBD2. Source material: PBMCs. This sequence was found in a woman between 35 and 50 years old in good health and CMV-seropositive. The CDR3 region has the DNA TGTGCCAGCAGCCCAAGCGGGATCGACACTAGCGAGCAGTACTTC. Its translation is CASSPSGIDTSEQYF.